This entry lists 32 T cell receptor beta chains sequenced from one sample in a study of T cell responses to AZD1222 COVID-19 vaccine. Here immunoSEQ multiplex PCR was the method, and the copy in TCRdb shows in-frame clones only, minus some. Among 100,000 or so clones listed, more than 75% were seen once. The sample was peripheral blood, taken on day 0 of AZD1222 vaccination. The source of these receptors is an adult in good health.

The rearrangement links TRBV12-3 or TRBV12-4 to TRBJ1-1; 7 nucleotides match TRBD1. The J segment lost 10 bases and the V segment lost 8 bases, leaving 13 bases of the junction unmatched. The CDR3 is 13 residues long. CDR3 amino acids: CASETDRSGGAFF. CDR3 bases: TGTGCCAGCGAGACGGACAGGTCCGGAGGAGCTTTCTTT.

The V call is TRBV18, the J call TRBJ2-7; 9 bases line up with TRBD1. The CDR3 sequence is 14 residues long. With V trimmed by 6 bases and J by 5 bases, 8 bases remained unmatched. The germline V gene encodes CDR1 KGHSH and CDR2 LQKENI. The CDR3 sequence: CASSGGQGYNEQYF. The CDR3 DNA is TGTGCCAGCTCGGGGGGACAGGGTTATAACGAGCAGTACTTC.

A single count supports this clone. The rearrangement links TRBV2 to TRBJ2-6; D may be TRBD1 (6 bases). Germline V lookup: CDR1 SNHLY, CDR2 FYNNEI. This CDR3 is built from 15 residues. V was clipped by 6 bases and J by 0 bases, with 9 bases between them. The CDR3 DNA is TGTGCCAGCAGGAGACAGGCCTCTGGGGCCAACGTCCTGACTTTC. It translates to CASRRQASGANVLTF.

The J gene is TRBJ1-3, the V gene TRBV19; D is unclear. Germline values: CDR1 LNHDA, CDR2 SQIVND (reference sequence). V was cut by 8 bases and J by 7 bases, with 15 bases left in between. CDR3 length equals 13 residues. In DNA, the CDR3 is TGTGCCAGTGGCCCCGCCGGGTTTAACACCATATATTTT. Its translation is CASGPAGFNTIYF.

V usage is TRBV7-3 and J usage is TRBJ2-7, with 12 positions matching TRBD2. This CDR3 has 16 residues. Germline lookup yields CDR1 SGHTA and CDR2 FQGTGA. J lost 7 bases, V lost 0 bases, and 7 bases had no gene match. CDR3 DNA sequence: TGTGCCAGCAGCTTAACACCCCTAGCGGGAGGGGAAGAGCAGTACTTC. This gives the protein CASSLTPLAGGEEQYF.

The rearrangement uses TRBV7-9 and TRBJ1-5; D ambiguous. The germline V and J ends were trimmed by 1 base and 0 bases, with 7 bases remaining between them. CDR3 length: 15 amino acids. Germline CDR1 SEHNR, CDR2 FQNEAQ (reference sequence). The CDR3 sequence: CASSLGEYSNQPQHF. The CDR3 region has the DNA TGTGCCAGCAGCTTAGGGGAGTATAGCAATCAGCCCCAGCATTTT.

This rearrangement joins TRBV5-4 to TRBJ1-3, with 7 bases identical to TRBD1. This CDR3 spans 13 amino acids. Per the germline V gene, CDR1 is SGHNT and CDR2 is YYREEE (reference sequence). The V segment lost 1 base and the J segment 8 bases; nucleotides outside the gene matches: 3. CDR3 protein: CASSLYRGDTIYF. The CDR3 DNA follows: TGTGCCAGCAGCTTGTACAGGGGAGACACCATATATTTT.

The gene calls are TRBV10-1 and TRBJ2-5, with D maybe TRBD2 (7 bases). The CDR3 is 14 residues long. The germline gives CDR1 WNHNN, CDR2 SYGVQD (reference sequence). V was cut by 0 bases and J by 5 bases, with 10 bases left in between. CDR3 loop: CASSESGGQETQYF. In nucleotides, the CDR3 is TGCGCCAGCAGTGAGTCGGGGGGGCAGGAGACCCAGTACTTC.

The chain uses TRBV19 and TRBJ1-5, with 10 bases identical to TRBD1. The germline gives CDR1 LNHDA, CDR2 SQIVND (reference sequence). This CDR3 is built from 16 residues. J was trimmed by 0 bases and V by 9 bases; bases with no gene match: 8. The CDR3 loop reads CASKGQGILSNQPQHF. The CDR3 DNA reads TGTGCCAGCAAGGGACAGGGGATACTTAGCAATCAGCCCCAGCATTTT.

The chain employs TRBV3-1 (or the pseudogene TRBV3-2) and TRBJ1-6; TRBD1 matches 8 bases. The J segment lost 9 bases and the V segment lost 1 base, leaving 8 bases of the junction unmatched. CDR1 and CDR2 (germline): LGHDT, YNNKEL (reference sequence). This CDR3 is built from 16 residues. For the CDR3, the DNA is TGTGCCAGCAGCCAAGCCTCAGGGGGCGCAGGTTCACCCCTCCACTTT. It yields the protein CASSQASGGAGSPLHF.

The chain links TRBV7-9 to TRBJ2-3; perhaps TRBD1 as D (6 bases). This CDR3 contains 15 residues. CDR1 and CDR2 (germline): SEHNR, FQNEAQ (reference sequence). Trimming pared 3 bases from V and 0 bases from J, leaving 10 bases between. CDR3 DNA: TGTGCCAGCAGCTTCAGGGGTCCCAGCACAGATACGCAGTATTTT. As protein: CASSFRGPSTDTQYF. Looking up the rest from reference TRBV7-9 and TRBJ2-3 gives the full variable domain: DTGVSQNPRHKITKRGQNVTFRCDPISEHNRLYWYRQTLGQGPEFLTYFQNEAQLEKSRLLSDRFSAERPKGSFSTLEIQRTEQGDSAMYLCASSFRGPSTDTQYFGPGTRLTVL.

The V gene is TRBV30, the J gene TRBJ1-2; D unresolved. CDR1 is GTSNPN and CDR2 is SVGIG in the germline V gene (reference sequence). The ends were cut back, 2 bases at V and 7 bases at J, with 11 bases in the middle. This CDR3 spans 12 amino acids. The CDR3 loop is CAWSIQSGGYTF. In DNA form, the CDR3 reads TGTGCCTGGAGTATTCAAAGTGGTGGCTACACCTTC.

This chain links TRBV10-2 with TRBJ2-3; TRBD1 matches at 7 bases. The CDR3 runs 18 residues. J was trimmed by 5 bases and V by 0 bases; bases with no gene match: 14. CDR1 is WSHSY and CDR2 is SAAADI in the germline V gene. The CDR3 sequence: CASSESVGAGGRGDTQYF. The CDR3 region has the DNA TGCGCCAGCAGTGAGTCGGTCGGGGCAGGGGGTCGAGGAGATACGCAGTATTTT.

The chain employs TRBV6-5 and TRBJ2-7; no definite D call. CDR1 MNHEY and CDR2 SVGAGI come from the germline V gene. The CDR3 loop spans 13 amino acids. Trimming removed 5 bases from V and 0 bases from J, with 8 bases in between. The CDR3 sequence is CASSPFSSYEQYF. DNA of the CDR3: TGTGCCAGCAGTCCGTTTTCCTCCTACGAGCAGTACTTC.

This clone was counted between two and nine times. V is TRBV3-1 (or the pseudogene TRBV3-2) and J is TRBJ1-5; D unclear. Germline values: CDR1 LGHDT, CDR2 YNNKEL (reference sequence). This CDR3 is built from 15 residues. Between the trimmed V and J ends, which lost 1 base and 7 bases, there was a span of 14 bases. CDR3 DNA: TGTGCCAGCAGCCAAGCGGTCGGGGAAGGACAGCCCCAGCATTTT. Protein product: CASSQAVGEGQPQHF.

J is TRBJ1-3 and V is TRBV5-6; D unclear. The CDR3 is made up of 15 amino acids. The V and J ends lost 4 bases and 0 bases respectively, with 11 bases between them. Germline CDR1 reads SGHDT; CDR2 reads YYEEEE. DNA of the CDR3: TGTGCCAGCAGCATGGACGGGTCCTCTGGAAACACCATATATTTT. Its protein is CASSMDGSSGNTIYF.

The rearrangement joins TRBV19 to TRBJ2-1; 8 bases fit TRBD1. Germline trimming cut 1 base from V and 14 bases from J; bases unmatched to any gene: 4. Germline CDR1 and CDR2: LNHDA and SQIVND (reference sequence). CDR3 length: 12 amino acids. The CDR3 region is CASSIGRDRKFF. The CDR3 DNA sequence: TGTGCCAGTAGTATAGGCCGGGACAGGAAGTTCTTC.

The chain employs TRBV11-2 and TRBJ2-1; D is unresolved. This CDR3 region has 13 residues. Trimming took 4 bases from V and 12 from J, leaving 16 bases between them. Germline V gives CDR1 SGHAT, CDR2 FQNNGV. The CDR3, as DNA: TGTGCCAGCAGCTCCTTAACCCGAGTCGGGCAGTTCTTC. The encoded protein is CASSSLTRVGQFF.

V usage is TRBV2 and J usage is TRBJ1-5; D unresolved. Germline loops: CDR1 SNHLY, CDR2 FYNNEI. Trimming left V 3 bases short and J 10 bases short, with 13 bases between. The CDR3 has 13 residues. As DNA, the CDR3 is TGTGCCAGCAGTGACCTTTCCCCAGATCCCCAGCATTTT. It yields the protein CASSDLSPDPQHF.

J is TRBJ2-5 and V is TRBV5-1, with 9 nucleotides matching TRBD1. Losses at the gene ends were 5 bases for V and 5 bases for J; bases not matched to a gene: 4. CDR1 is SGHRS and CDR2 is YFSETQ in the germline V gene. This CDR3 is built from 13 residues. This CDR3 reads CASRQGAGETQYF. In nucleotides, the CDR3 is TGCGCCAGCAGACAGGGGGCCGGGGAGACCCAGTACTTC.

The CDR3 nucleotides are TGTGCCAGCAGCCCCGGCGGATTGGGCTCCTACAATGAGCAGTTCTTC. It translates to CASSPGGLGSYNEQFF. This chain connects TRBV14 to TRBJ2-1; D gene uncertain. Germline V CDR1 and CDR2: SGHDN, FVKESK. There are 16 residues in the CDR3. The V end was cut by 4 bases, the J end by 0 bases, with 13 bases between.

The CDR3 nucleotides read TGTGCCAGCAGTCAAGAGGGGTACCGGGGTGAAAAACTGTTTTTT. Translated, it gives CASSQEGYRGEKLFF. The chain combines TRBV7-2 with TRBJ1-4; weak D call: TRBD1 (5 bases). The CDR3 runs 15 residues. CDR1 and CDR2 (germline): SGHTA, FQGNSA. V was cut by 6 bases and J by 7 bases, with 18 bases left in between.

The genes are TRBV7-3 and TRBJ2-3; D is ambiguous. The CDR3 contains 16 residues. Germline CDR1 reads SGHTA; CDR2 reads FQGTGA. V gave up 2 bases and J gave up 6 bases, with 18 bases separating them. CDR3: CASSLLPVRFVDTQYF. CDR3 coding DNA: TGTGCCAGCAGCTTACTGCCAGTGAGGTTTGTTGATACGCAGTATTTT.

The V call is TRBV9, the J call TRBJ2-7, with 8 nucleotides matching TRBD2. Germline CDR1 and CDR2: SGDLS and YYNGEE. This CDR3 spans 20 amino acids. Trimming removed 4 bases from V and 4 bases from J; junction bases left unmatched: 25. CDR3 protein: CASSTRGLVPPGLSLYEQYF. DNA of the CDR3: TGTGCCAGCAGCACGCGGGGACTAGTCCCGCCTGGACTATCCCTTTACGAGCAGTACTTC.

V usage is TRBV27 and J usage is TRBJ1-5; D is perhaps TRBD1 (6 bases). Per the germline V gene, CDR1 is MNHEY and CDR2 is SMNVEV (reference sequence). This CDR3 has 14 amino acids. Trimming stripped 6 bases from V and 5 bases from J, with 14 bases between. CDR3 DNA: TGTGCCAGCAGCCCGGGGGGCCAGGATCAGCCCCAGCATTTT. Residues: CASSPGGQDQPQHF.

V usage is TRBV18 and J usage is TRBJ1-1; D unclear. Germline assignment: CDR1 KGHSH and CDR2 LQKENI. This CDR3 contains 15 residues. Trimming removed 2 bases from V and 1 base from J, with 11 bases in between. The CDR3 sequence: CASSPGLPGNTEAFF. DNA for the CDR3: TGTGCCAGCTCACCAGGCCTGCCTGGGAACACTGAAGCTTTCTTT.

This clone was seen only a few times. The rearrangement uses TRBV10-1 and TRBJ2-5; TRBD2 might be the D (5 bases). The V gene's germline CDR1 is WNHNN and CDR2 SYGVQD (reference sequence). V dropped 3 bases and J dropped 5 bases, with 16 bases sitting between them. The CDR3 length is 15 residues. This chain's CDR3 is CASSEIAGSRETQYF. CDR3 in DNA: TGCGCCAGCAGTGAAATTGCGGGTAGTCGGGAGACCCAGTACTTC.

This chain joins TRBV6-2 or TRBV6-3 and TRBJ1-2; TRBD1 might be the D (5 bases). Per germline, CDR1 MNHEY and CDR2 SVGEGT. The V gene lost 5 bases and the J gene lost 4 bases, with 14 bases spanning the gap. This CDR3 contains 14 residues. The CDR3, as DNA: TGTGCCAGCAGTCCCTGGGGGGATCCCTATGGCTACACCTTC. Its translation is CASSPWGDPYGYTF.

The gene calls are TRBV25-1 and TRBJ1-5, with D perhaps TRBD1 (5 bases). Germline V gene sequence: CDR1 MGHDK, CDR2 SYGVNS. The CDR3 is 15 residues long. Trimming pared 8 bases from V and 7 bases from J, leaving 21 bases between. Written as DNA, the CDR3 is TGTGCCAGCTCAGACCAAGGGGAAGGTCGGCAGCCCCAGCATTTT. It yields the protein CASSDQGEGRQPQHF.

This chain uses TRBV6-1 with TRBJ2-7; maybe TRBD2 (5 bases). Trimming removed 1 base from V and 2 bases from J, with 12 bases in between. The germline V gene encodes CDR1 MNHNS and CDR2 SASEGT. The CDR3 has 15 residues. The CDR3 sequence is CASSEGLGAAYEQYF. The CDR3 nucleotides read TGTGCCAGCAGTGAAGGTTTGGGAGCGGCCTACGAGCAGTACTTC.

This sequence joins TRBV4-1 and TRBJ2-7; no clear D gene. CDR1 and CDR2 from the germline V gene are MGHRA and YSYEKL. The CDR3 runs 11 residues. Trimming pared 2 bases from V and 5 bases from J, leaving 4 bases between. The CDR3 loop is CASSQNDEQYF. CDR3 sequence (DNA): TGCGCCAGCAGCCAAAACGACGAGCAGTACTTC.

The chain links TRBV28 to TRBJ2-7; TRBD1 is a possible D gene (6 bases). The CDR3 is made up of 14 amino acids. V was shortened by 4 bases and J by 11 bases, with 21 bases between the two germline ends. Germline V gene lookup returns CDR1 MDHEN and CDR2 SYDVKM. CDR3 in DNA: TGTGCCAGCAGTTATCAGGGGAGCGGATCCCATAAGTACTTC. This sequence encodes CASSYQGSGSHKYF.